This TCR beta chain was recorded in a study of neoadjuvant nivolumab and ipilimumab in lung cancer. Measured with immunoSEQ multiplex PCR; TCRdb has only the in-frame clones, and not every one. This sample has 39,000 or so clones, with roughly 89% found just once. With V trimmed by 5 bases and J by 5 bases, 2 bases remained unmatched. The CDR3 has 14 amino acids. Germline V gene sequence: CDR1 LNHDA, CDR2 SQIVND (reference sequence). The TCR was taken from an adult with non-small cell lung cancer. Sequences were derived from peripheral blood, sampled before neoadjuvant nivolumab, alone or with ipilimumab. The V call is TRBV19, the J call TRBJ1-5; 11 nucleotides match TRBD1. The CDR3 DNA follows: TGTGCCAGTAGTGGGACAGGGGGGGATCAGCCCCAGCATTTT. It specifies CASSGTGGDQPQHF.